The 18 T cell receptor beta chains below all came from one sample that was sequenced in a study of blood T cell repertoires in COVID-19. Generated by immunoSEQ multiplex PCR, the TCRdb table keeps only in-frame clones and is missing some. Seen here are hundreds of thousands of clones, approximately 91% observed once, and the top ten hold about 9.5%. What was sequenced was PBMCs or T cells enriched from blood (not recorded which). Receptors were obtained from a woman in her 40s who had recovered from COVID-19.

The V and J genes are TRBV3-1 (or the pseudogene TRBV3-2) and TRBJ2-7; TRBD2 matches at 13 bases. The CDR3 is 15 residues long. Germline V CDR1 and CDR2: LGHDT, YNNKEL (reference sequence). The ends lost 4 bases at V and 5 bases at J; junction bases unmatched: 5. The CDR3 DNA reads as TGTGCCAGCAGCCGCTCGGGACTAGCGGGGAACGAGCAGTACTTC. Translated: CASSRSGLAGNEQYF.

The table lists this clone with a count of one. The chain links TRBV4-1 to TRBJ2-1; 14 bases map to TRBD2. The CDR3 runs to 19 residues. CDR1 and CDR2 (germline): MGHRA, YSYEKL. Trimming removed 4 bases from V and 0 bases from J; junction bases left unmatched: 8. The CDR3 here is CASSRSGTSGGSSYNEQFF. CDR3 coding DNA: TGCGCCAGCAGCCGTTCCGGGACTAGCGGGGGCAGCTCCTACAATGAGCAGTTCTTC.

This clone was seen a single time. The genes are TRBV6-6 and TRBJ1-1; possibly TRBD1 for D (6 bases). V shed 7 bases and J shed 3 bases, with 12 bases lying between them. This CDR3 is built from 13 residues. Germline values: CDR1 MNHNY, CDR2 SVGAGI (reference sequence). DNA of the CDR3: TGTGCCAGCACGCTAAAGGGGGACACTGAAGCTTTCTTT. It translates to CASTLKGDTEAFF.

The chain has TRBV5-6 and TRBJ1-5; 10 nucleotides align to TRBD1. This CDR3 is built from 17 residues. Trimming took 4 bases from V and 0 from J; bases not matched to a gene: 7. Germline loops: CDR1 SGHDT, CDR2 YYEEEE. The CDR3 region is CASSPSTGGISNQPQHF. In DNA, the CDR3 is TGTGCCAGCAGCCCCTCGACAGGGGGCATTAGCAATCAGCCCCAGCATTTT.

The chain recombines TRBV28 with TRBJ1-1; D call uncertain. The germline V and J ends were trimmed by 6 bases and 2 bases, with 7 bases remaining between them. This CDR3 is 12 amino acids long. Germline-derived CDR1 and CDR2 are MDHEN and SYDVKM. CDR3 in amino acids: CASSYINTEAFF. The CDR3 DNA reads TGTGCCAGCAGCTATATAAACACTGAAGCTTTCTTT.

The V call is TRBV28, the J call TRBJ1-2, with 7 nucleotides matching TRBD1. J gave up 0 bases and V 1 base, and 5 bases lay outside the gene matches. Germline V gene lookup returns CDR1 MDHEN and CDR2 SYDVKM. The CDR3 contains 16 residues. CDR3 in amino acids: CASSLYWTGSNYGYTF. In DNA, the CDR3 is TGTGCCAGCAGTTTATACTGGACAGGATCTAACTATGGCTACACCTTC.

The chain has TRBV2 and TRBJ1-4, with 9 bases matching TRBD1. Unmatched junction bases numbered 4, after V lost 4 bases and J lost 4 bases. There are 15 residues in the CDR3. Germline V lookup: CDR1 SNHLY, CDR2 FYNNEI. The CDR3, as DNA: TGTGCCAGCAGTGGGACAGGGGCTCTTAATGAAAAACTGTTTTTT. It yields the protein CASSGTGALNEKLFF.

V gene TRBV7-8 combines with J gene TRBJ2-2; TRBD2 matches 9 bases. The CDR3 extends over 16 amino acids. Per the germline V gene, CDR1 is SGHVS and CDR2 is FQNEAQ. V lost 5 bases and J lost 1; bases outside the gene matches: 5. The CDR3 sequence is CASSPLAGLNTGELFF. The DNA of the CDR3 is TGTGCCAGCAGCCCACTAGCGGGCTTGAACACCGGGGAGCTGTTTTTT.

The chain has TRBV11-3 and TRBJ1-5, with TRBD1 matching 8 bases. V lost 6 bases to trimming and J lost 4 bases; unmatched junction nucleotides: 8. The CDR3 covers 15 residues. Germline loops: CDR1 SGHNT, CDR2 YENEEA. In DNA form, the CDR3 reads TGTGCCAGCAGTCCCGCGGGACAGGCTAATCAGCCCCAGCATTTT. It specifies CASSPAGQANQPQHF.

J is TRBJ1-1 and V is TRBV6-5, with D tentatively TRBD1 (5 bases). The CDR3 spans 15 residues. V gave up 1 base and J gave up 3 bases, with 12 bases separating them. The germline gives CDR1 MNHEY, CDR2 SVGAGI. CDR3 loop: CASSYWGGVDTEAFF. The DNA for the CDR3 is TGTGCCAGCAGTTACTGGGGCGGGGTGGACACTGAAGCTTTCTTT.

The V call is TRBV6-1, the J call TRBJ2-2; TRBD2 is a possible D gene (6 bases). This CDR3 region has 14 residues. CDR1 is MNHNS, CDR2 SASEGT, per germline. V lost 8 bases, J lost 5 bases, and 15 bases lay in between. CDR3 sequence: CASGGSISTGELFF. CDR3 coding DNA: TGTGCCAGCGGGGGGTCCATCTCGACCGGGGAGCTGTTTTTT.

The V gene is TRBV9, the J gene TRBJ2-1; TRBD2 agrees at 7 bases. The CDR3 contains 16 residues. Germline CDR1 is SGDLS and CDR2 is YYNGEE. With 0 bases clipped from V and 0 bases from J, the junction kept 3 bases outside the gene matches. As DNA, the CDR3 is TGTGCCAGCAGCGTAGGGGGAGGGACCTCCTACAATGAGCAGTTCTTC. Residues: CASSVGGGTSYNEQFF.

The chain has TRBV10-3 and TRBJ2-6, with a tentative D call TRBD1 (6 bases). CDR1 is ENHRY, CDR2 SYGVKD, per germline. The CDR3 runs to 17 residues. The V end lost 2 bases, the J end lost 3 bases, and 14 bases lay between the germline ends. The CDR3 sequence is CAISEQGSNRGANVLTF. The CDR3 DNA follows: TGTGCCATCAGTGAGCAGGGGAGCAATCGTGGGGCCAACGTCCTGACTTTC.

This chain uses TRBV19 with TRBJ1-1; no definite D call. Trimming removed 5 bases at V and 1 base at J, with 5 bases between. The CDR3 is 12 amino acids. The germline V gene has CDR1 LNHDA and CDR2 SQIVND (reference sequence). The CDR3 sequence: CASSRENTEAFF. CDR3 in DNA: TGTGCCAGTAGTCGAGAGAACACTGAAGCTTTCTTT.

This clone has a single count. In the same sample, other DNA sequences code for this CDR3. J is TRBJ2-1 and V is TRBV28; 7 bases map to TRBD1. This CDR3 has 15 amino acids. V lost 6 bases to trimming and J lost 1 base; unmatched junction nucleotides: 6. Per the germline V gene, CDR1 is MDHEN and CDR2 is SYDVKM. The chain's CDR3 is CASSPGTASYNEQFF. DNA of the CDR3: TGTGCCAGCAGCCCCGGGACAGCTTCCTACAATGAGCAGTTCTTC.

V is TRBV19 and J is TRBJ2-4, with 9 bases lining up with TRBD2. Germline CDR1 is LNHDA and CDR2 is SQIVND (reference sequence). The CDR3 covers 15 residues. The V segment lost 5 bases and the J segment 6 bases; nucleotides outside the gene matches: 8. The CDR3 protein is CASSLWREGLNIQYF. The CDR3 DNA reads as TGTGCCAGTAGTCTTTGGCGGGAGGGCCTAAACATTCAGTACTTC.

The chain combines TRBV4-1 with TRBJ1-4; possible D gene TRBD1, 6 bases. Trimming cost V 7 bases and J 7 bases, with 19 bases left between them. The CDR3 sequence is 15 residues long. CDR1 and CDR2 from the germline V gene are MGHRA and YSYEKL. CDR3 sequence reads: CASTPHRVSGEKLFF. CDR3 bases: TGCGCCAGCACCCCCCACAGGGTCTCAGGTGAAAAACTGTTTTTT.

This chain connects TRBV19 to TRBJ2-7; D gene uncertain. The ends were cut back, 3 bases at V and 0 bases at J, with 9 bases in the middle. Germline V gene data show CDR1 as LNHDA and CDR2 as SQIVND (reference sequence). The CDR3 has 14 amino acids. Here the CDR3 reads CASSIASSSYEQYF. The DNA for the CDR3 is TGTGCCAGTAGTATCGCCAGTTCCTCCTACGAGCAGTACTTC.